This T cell receptor beta chain was identified during a study of T cell responses to AZD1222 COVID-19 vaccine. Study-level results: An increase in Spike-specific TCR breadth and depth was observed after two AZD1222 doses. Reportedly, nearly half of unique spike TCRs recognized epitopes outside B.1.351/B.1.1.7 mutations. Females made up more of the donors, who were largely white British, and clonal diversity may have come out too low.

Details on this clone: Its antigen is not known.

CDR1 SNHLY and CDR2 FYNNEI come from the germline V gene. The CDR3 runs to 15 residues. The trim removed 4 bases at V and 12 bases at J, leaving 11 bases unmatched. Second doses at about 4 or about 12 weeks were pooled. The protocol was immunoSEQ multiplex PCR, while the TCRdb copy is restricted to in-frame clones and leaves out a portion. The data show about 120,000 clones, roughly 92% seen once. This specimen was peripheral blood, taken 28 days after the second AZD1222 dose. This receptor was identified in an adult who received the AZD1222 COVID-19 vaccine. The V and J genes are TRBV2 and TRBJ2-1, with TRBD1 matching over 11 bases. Here the CDR3 DNA reads TGTGCCAGCAGTGGGACAGGGGGCGCGAGGATTGGGCAGTTCTTC. Its protein product is CASSGTGGARIGQFF.